This T cell receptor (beta chain) derives from a study of blood T cell repertoires in COVID-19. For the study at large: T cells, B-cell-depleted T cells, or PBMCs provided the cDNA or gDNA that served as material.

This clone appeared a few times. The protocol was immunoSEQ multiplex PCR, while the TCRdb copy is restricted to in-frame clones and leaves out a portion. This table has around 74,000 clones, 70% to 90% appearing once. Trimming removed 2 bases at V and 3 bases at J, with 11 bases between. The CDR3 has 15 amino acids. CDR1 is MRHNA and CDR2 is SNTAGT in the germline V gene. The sample was peripheral blood. The sequence was collected from a man aged 45 to 65 with active COVID-19. The chain is built from TRBV6-4 and TRBJ2-1, with a weak D call TRBD2 (6 bases). Here the CDR3 DNA reads TGTGCCAGCAGTGACCCCAAGGGACTCTACAATGAGCAGTTCTTC. Residues: CASSDPKGLYNEQFF.